The clone carrying this TCR beta chain has a handful of counts. Its specificity is unknown. CDR1 is MNHNY, CDR2 SVGAGI, per germline (reference sequence). V lost 0 bases and J lost 2, with 5 bases in between. This CDR3 region has 13 residues. The sample is drawn from a study of OX40 agonist ivuxolimab in advanced cancers. Study-wide context: Intravenous ivuxolimab at 0.01 to 10 mg/kg was given to patients every 2 weeks. Study-wide results and limits: The CD4+ and CD8+ T cells in the blood had expanded clonally by week 6 at 0.1 to 3.0 mg/kg. The study found among the lowest clonal expansion in partial responders at 0.1-3.0 mg/kg. Expanded clones belonging to CD8+ T cells outnumbered, on average, those of CD4+.

Using immunoSEQ multiplex PCR, the repertoire was profiled, and TCRdb retains in-frame clones only, with some absent. The data show 35,000 to 50,000 clones, approximately 91% seen once. The sample here was CD4+ or CD8+ T cells sorted from blood, taken in a trial of the OX40 agonist ivuxolimab. The receptor was derived from an adult with an advanced solid tumor such as melanoma, head and neck, liver or kidney cancer. The V call is TRBV6-6, the J call TRBJ2-7; no firm D call. CDR3 amino acids: CASSYSNTYEQYF. CDR3 bases: TGTGCCAGCAGTTACTCGAACACCTACGAGCAGTACTTC.